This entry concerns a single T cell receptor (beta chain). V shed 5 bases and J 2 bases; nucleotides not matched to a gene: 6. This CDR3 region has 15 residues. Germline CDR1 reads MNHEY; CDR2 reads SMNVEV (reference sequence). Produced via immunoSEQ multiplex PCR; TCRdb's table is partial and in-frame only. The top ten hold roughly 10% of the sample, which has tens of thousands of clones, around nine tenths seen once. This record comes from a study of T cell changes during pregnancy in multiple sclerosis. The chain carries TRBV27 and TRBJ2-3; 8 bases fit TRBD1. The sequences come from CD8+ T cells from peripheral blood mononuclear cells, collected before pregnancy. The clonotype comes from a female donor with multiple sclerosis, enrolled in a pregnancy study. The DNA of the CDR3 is TGTGCCAGCAGTGGAGGACAGGGAATCACAGATACGCAGTATTTT. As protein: CASSGGQGITDTQYF.